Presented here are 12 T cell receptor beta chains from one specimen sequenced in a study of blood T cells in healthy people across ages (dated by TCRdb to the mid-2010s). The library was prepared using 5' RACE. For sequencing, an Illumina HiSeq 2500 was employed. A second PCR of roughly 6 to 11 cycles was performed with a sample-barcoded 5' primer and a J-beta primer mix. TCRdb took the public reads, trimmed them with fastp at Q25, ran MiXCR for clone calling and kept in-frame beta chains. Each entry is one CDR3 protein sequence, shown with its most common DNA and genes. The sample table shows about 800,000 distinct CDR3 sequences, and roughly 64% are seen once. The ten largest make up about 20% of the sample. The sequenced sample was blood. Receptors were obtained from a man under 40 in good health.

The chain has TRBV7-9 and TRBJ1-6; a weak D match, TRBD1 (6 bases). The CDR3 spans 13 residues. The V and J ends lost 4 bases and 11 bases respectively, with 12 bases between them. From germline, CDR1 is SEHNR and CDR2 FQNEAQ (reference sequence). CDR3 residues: CASSSQGSTPLHF. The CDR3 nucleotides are TGTGCCAGCAGCTCACAGGGATCGACACCCCTCCACTTT.

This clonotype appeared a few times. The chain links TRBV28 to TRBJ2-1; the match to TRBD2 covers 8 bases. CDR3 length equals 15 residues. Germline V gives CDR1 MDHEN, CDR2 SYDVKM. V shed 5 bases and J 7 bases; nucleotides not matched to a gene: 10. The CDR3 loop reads CASSPRTSSRNEQFF. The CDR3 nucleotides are TGTGCCAGCAGTCCAAGGACTAGCAGTAGGAATGAGCAGTTCTTC.

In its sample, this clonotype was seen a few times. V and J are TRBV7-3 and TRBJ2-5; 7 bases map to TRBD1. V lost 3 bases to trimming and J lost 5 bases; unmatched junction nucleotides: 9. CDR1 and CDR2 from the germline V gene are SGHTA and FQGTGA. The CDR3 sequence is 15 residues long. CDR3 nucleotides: TGTGCCAGCAGCTTCGACAGGGCCGGGGTGGAGACCCAGTACTTC. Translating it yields CASSFDRAGVETQYF.

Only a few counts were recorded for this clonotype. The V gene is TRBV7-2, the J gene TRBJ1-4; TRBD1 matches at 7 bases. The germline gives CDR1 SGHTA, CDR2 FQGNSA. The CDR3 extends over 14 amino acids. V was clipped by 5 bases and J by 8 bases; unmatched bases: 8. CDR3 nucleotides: TGTGCCAGCAGCATAATAACAGGGGAGGAAAAACTGTTTTTT. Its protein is CASSIITGEEKLFF.

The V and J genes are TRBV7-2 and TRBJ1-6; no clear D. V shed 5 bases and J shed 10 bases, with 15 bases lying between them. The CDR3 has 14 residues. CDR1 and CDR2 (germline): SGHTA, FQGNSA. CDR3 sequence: CASSIYQGLSPLHF. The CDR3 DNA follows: TGTGCCAGCAGCATTTATCAAGGCCTGTCACCCCTCCACTTT.

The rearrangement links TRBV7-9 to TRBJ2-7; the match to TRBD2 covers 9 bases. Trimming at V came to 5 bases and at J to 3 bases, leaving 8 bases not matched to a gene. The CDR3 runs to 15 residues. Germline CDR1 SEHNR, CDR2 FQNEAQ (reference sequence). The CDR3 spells CASSRSGSGGYEQYF. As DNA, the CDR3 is TGTGCCAGCAGCCGTAGCGGGAGTGGGGGCTACGAGCAGTACTTC.

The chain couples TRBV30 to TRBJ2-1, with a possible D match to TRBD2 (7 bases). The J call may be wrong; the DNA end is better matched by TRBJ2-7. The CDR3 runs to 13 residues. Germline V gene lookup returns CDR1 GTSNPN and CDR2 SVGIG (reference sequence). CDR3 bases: TGTGCCTGGAGTCGGGGGGCCTACAATGAGCAGTACTTC. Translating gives CAWSRGAYNEQYF.

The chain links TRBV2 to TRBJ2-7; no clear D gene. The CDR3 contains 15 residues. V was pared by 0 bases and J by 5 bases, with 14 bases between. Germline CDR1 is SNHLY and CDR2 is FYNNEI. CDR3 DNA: TGTGCCAGCAGTGAAGCGCAAAAGGGCGGCGACGAGCAGTACTTC. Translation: CASSEAQKGGDEQYF.

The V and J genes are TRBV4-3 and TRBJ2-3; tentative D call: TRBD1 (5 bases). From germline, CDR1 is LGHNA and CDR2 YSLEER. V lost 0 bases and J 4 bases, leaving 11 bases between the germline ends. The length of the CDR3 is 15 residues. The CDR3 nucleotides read TGCGCCAGCAGCCAAGATCAACAGGCCCCAGATACGCAGTATTTT. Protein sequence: CASSQDQQAPDTQYF.

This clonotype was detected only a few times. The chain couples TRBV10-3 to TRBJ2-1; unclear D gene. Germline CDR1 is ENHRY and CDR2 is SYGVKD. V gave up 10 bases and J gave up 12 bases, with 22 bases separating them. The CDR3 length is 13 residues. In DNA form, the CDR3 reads TGTGCCACCGAAACGGAGCCCGGTGGCCGGCAGTTCTTC. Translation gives CATETEPGGRQFF.

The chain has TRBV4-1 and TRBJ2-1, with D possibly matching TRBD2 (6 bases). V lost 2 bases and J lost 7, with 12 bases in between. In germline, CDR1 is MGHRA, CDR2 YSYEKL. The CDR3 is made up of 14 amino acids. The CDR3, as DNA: TGCGCCAGCAGCCAATGGCGGGGTGGAAATGAGCAGTTCTTC. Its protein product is CASSQWRGGNEQFF.

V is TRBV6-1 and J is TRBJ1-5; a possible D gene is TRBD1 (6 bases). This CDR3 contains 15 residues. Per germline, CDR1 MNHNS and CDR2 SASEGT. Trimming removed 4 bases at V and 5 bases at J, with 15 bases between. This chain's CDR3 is CASSVLPQGDQPQHF. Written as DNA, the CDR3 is TGTGCCAGCAGTGTACTCCCACAGGGAGATCAGCCCCAGCATTTT.